The rows below give T cell receptor beta chains drawn from one sample of a study of identical twins. TCRdb re-derived calls from the 5' RACE reads in MiXCR, one entry per CDR3 protein. The table has hundreds of thousands of distinct CDR3 sequences, around 24% seen once. This sample was also put to use in a study of T cells expressing NK-cell markers.

Sequencing was done on a sample of CD4+ T cells sorted from blood. The receptors stem from a woman aged 18-29 years in good health. Both conserved end residues are part of each CDR3. D genes are given only for firm matches. Clone size is not always given. Where it is, it says once, few, many or a class for expanded clones.

d_call j_call clone_size v_call cdr3_nt cdr3_aa
- TRBJ2-1 few TRBV27 TGTGCCAGCAGTCCCAGACAGACCTCCTACAATGAGCAGTTCTTC CASSPRQTSYNEQFF
- TRBJ2-7 - TRBV4-2 TGTGCCAGCAGAAAGAGTGTTGGGTCCTACGAGCAGTACTTC CASRKSVGSYEQYF
TRBD2 TRBJ2-2 few TRBV6-1 TGTGCCAGCAGTCGAGTAGCGGGAGGCCCTTTGGCCGGGGAGCTGTTTTTT CASSRVAGGPLAGELFF
TRBD1 TRBJ2-2 - TRBV7-8 TGTGCCAGCAGCTTAACAGGGGGCGCGGTGCGGGCCGGGGAGCTGTTTTTT CASSLTGGAVRAGELFF
- TRBJ1-2 - TRBV12-3/TRBV12-4 TGTGCCAGCACCCCCGGGCCGAAAGCGGCTGGCTACACCTTC CASTPGPKAAGYTF
- TRBJ2-7 - TRBV20-1 TGCAGTGCCGTCCCCTCAGCGGGCCTCTCCTACGAGCAGTACTTC CSAVPSAGLSYEQYF
TRBD1 TRBJ2-1 once TRBV7-9 TGTGCCAGCAGCCTAGGGACAGACCGCAATGAGCAGTTCTTC CASSLGTDRNEQFF
TRBD2 TRBJ2-1 - TRBV20-1 TGCAGTGCTACACCCGGGACTAGCGGCAATGAGCAGTTCTTC CSATPGTSGNEQFF
- TRBJ1-1 - TRBV7-2 TGTGCCAGCAGCTTAGGTGCATTCACTGAAGCTTTCTTT CASSLGAFTEAFF
- TRBJ2-2 - TRBV20-1 TGCAGTGCTAACGCGAACACCGGGGAGCTGTTTTTT CSANANTGELFF
- TRBJ2-1 - TRBV11-2 TGTGCCAGCAGCCCACCGGGCCAAGAGAGCGGTGAGCAGTTCTTC CASSPPGQESGEQFF
- TRBJ2-7 few TRBV7-9 TGTGCCAGCAGCCAAAACCTAGGGGGCGAGCAGTACTTC CASSQNLGGEQYF
- TRBJ2-7 - TRBV2 TGTGCCAGCAGTGAGTCTGACTACGAGCAGTACTTC CASSESDYEQYF
- TRBJ2-3 few TRBV12-3/TRBV12-4 TGTGCCAGCAGGGAACTTAGCACAGATACGCAGTATTTT CASRELSTDTQYF
TRBD2 TRBJ2-2 - TRBV4-1 TGCGCCAGCAGCCAAGGTCTAGCGGGGGGACTTACCGGGGAGCTGTTTTTT CASSQGLAGGLTGELFF
- TRBJ1-1 few TRBV12-3/TRBV12-4 TGTGCCAGCAGTTTAATGCAGGGTAGTGAAGCTTTCTTT CASSLMQGSEAFF
TRBD2 TRBJ2-3 - TRBV29-1 TGCAGCGTTGAAGGACTAGCGGGGGGACTAGGTTTTACAGATACGCTGTATTTT CSVEGLAGGLGFTDTLYF
TRBD1 TRBJ2-7 few TRBV25-1 TGTGCCAGCAGTGAATTAGGGGGCGCCTACGAGCAGTACTTC CASSELGGAYEQYF
- TRBJ1-5 few TRBV20-1 TGCAGTGCTCCTTCGGCGGGAGGGGCCTCGAATCAGCCCCAGCATTTT CSAPSAGGASNQPQHF
TRBD1 TRBJ1-6 - TRBV6-4 TGTGCCAGCAGTTATGGACAGGGGGCTTCACCCCTCCACTTT CASSYGQGASPLHF
TRBD1 TRBJ2-1 few TRBV25-1 TGTGCCAGCAGTGGGCGAGGGGACAGACACTACTACAATGAGCAGTTCTTC CASSGRGDRHYYNEQFF
- TRBJ2-7 few TRBV5-1 TGCGCCAGCAGCTTGATTGGCGCCTCCTACGAGCAGTACTTC CASSLIGASYEQYF
TRBD2 TRBJ2-3 - TRBV20-1 TGCAGTGCTCCCGGGACTACACGAGATACGCAGTATTTT CSAPGTTRDTQYF
- TRBJ2-1 - TRBV20-1 TGCAGTGGTTTAGGAGATACCTACAATGAGCAGTTCTTC CSGLGDTYNEQFF
- TRBJ1-5 - TRBV7-8 TGTGCCAGCAGCTTAACAGGGCGCAATCAGCCCCAGCATTTT CASSLTGRNQPQHF
TRBD1 TRBJ1-2 - TRBV11-2 TGTGCCAGCAGCTCACTAACAGGGGCGCGGCAGTATGGCTACACCTTC CASSSLTGARQYGYTF
TRBD2 TRBJ2-1 - TRBV3-1 TGTGCCAGCAGCCCTCTCGGACTAGCGGGAGGCCGAGGGGGGAATGAGCAGTTCTTC CASSPLGLAGGRGGNEQFF
- TRBJ2-5 once TRBV9 TGTGCCAGCAGCGTAGGAACAGGCGAAGAGACCCAGTACTTC CASSVGTGEETQYF
- TRBJ2-3 few TRBV5-6 TGTGCCAGCAGCTTCTCGCCTAGTAAGATGGATACGCAGTATTTT CASSFSPSKMDTQYF
TRBD2 TRBJ2-7 - TRBV11-3 TGTGCCAGCAGCCCCATAGGACTAGCGGGGTACGAGCTGTACTTC CASSPIGLAGYELYF
- TRBJ2-1 - TRBV7-6 TGTGCCAGCAGCCCCGTGGGAGTCTCCTACAATGAGCAGTTCTTC CASSPVGVSYNEQFF
TRBD1 TRBJ2-1 few TRBV7-2 TGTGCCAGCAGCCCCGGGACAGGGTTAAAGGAGCAGTTCTTC CASSPGTGLKEQFF
TRBD1 TRBJ1-1 few TRBV10-2 TGCGCCAGCAGTGGGGCAGGGGGCGCGAGGAACACTGAAGCTTTCTTT CASSGAGGARNTEAFF
- TRBJ2-7 - TRBV12-3/TRBV12-4 TGTGCCAGCAGTTTACTAGCGTTGGGCTCCTACGAGCAGTACTTC CASSLLALGSYEQYF
TRBD1 TRBJ1-2 few TRBV5-6 TGTGCCAGCAGCTTTGCTCCGGGACAGGGGGACAGGGGCTACACCTTC CASSFAPGQGDRGYTF
- TRBJ2-2 few TRBV10-3 TGTGCCACCACTAGCGAGGGGGGGAACACCGGGGAGCTGTTTTTT CATTSEGGNTGELFF
- TRBJ1-1 - TRBV12-3/TRBV12-4 TGTGCCAGCAGTAGGAGTTACACTGAAGCTTTCTTT CASSRSYTEAFF
TRBD2 TRBJ2-1 - TRBV27 TGTGCCAGCAGTCCTCCAACTAGCGGGAGAGGGTACAATGAGCAGTTCTTC CASSPPTSGRGYNEQFF
- TRBJ1-4 - TRBV6-5 TGTGCCAGCAGTTACGGTTGGCGGGGGCGCGATGAAAAACTGTTTTTT CASSYGWRGRDEKLFF
TRBD2 TRBJ2-1 few TRBV20-1 TGCAGTGCTAGAGACCAGCGGGGGGGTGATAATGAGCAGTTCTTC CSARDQRGGDNEQFF
TRBD2 TRBJ2-1 - TRBV3-1 TGTGCCAGCAGCCCTCGGGGCCGGGGGGGCCCCCTCAATGAGCAGTTCTTC CASSPRGRGGPLNEQFF
- TRBJ1-2 many TRBV3-1 TGTGCCAGCAGCCAAGGTCCCGATGGGGGCTACACCTTC CASSQGPDGGYTF
TRBD2 TRBJ2-7 few TRBV12-3/TRBV12-4 TGTGCCAGCAGCCAAACTAGCGGGGGGAACCACGAGCAGTACTTC CASSQTSGGNHEQYF
- TRBJ2-3 few TRBV9 TGTGCCAGCATGGTGGGGCCGCACACAGATACGCAGTATTTT CASMVGPHTDTQYF
- TRBJ2-1 few TRBV6-5 TGTGCCAGCAGTTACTCGAGGTATAAGGGATATAGTGAGCAGTTCTTC CASSYSRYKGYSEQFF
- TRBJ2-3 many TRBV5-1 TGCGCCAGCAGCTTGAACCCGACTGGCACAGATACGCAGTATTTT CASSLNPTGTDTQYF
- TRBJ2-7 few TRBV4-3 TGCGCCAGCAGCCCAAGAGCGGACGGGTCCTACGAGCAGTACTTC CASSPRADGSYEQYF
- TRBJ2-1 many TRBV5-1 TGTGCCAGCAGCTTAGTTGGTGAGCAGTTCTTC CASSLVGEQFF
TRBD1 TRBJ2-1 - TRBV7-2 TGTGCCAGCAGCTTCCGCCCGACAGGGGAGGTTTTCAATGAGCAGTTCTTC CASSFRPTGEVFNEQFF
- TRBJ1-2 - TRBV6-1 TGTGCCAGCACCCGTGGGGAGGGCGGCTATGGCTACACCTTC CASTRGEGGYGYTF